The 4 T cell receptor beta chains below come from one sample, sequenced in a study of blood T cells in healthy people across ages. The authors ran a second PCR of 7 to 11 cycles using a sample-barcoded 5' primer and a J-beta primer mix. TCRdb independently ran MiXCR on the 5' RACE reads; one entry per CDR3 protein. The profile shows roughly 800,000 distinct CDR3 sequences, just under 25% of them singletons. These data also featured in a second study, about T cells of mothers and their children.

Material for sequencing was blood. Receptors originate from a boy aged 5-17 years in good health.

The chain uses TRBV4-2 and TRBJ2-1; 8 bases are shared with TRBD2. Germline CDR1 LGHNA, CDR2 YNFKEQ. V dropped 7 bases and J dropped 1; count of bases not matched to a gene: 9. The CDR3 spans 16 residues. This chain's CDR3 is CASTLSGGLSYNEQFF. The CDR3 DNA reads TGTGCCAGCACCCTAAGCGGGGGTCTTTCCTACAATGAGCAGTTCTTC.

The rearrangement joins TRBV10-3 to TRBJ2-7; D gene ambiguous. CDR3 length: 14 residues. Trimming pared 0 bases from V and 5 bases from J, leaving 11 bases between. CDR1 ENHRY and CDR2 SYGVKD come from the germline V gene. CDR3 residues: CAISESVRKDEQYF. The CDR3 DNA sequence: TGTGCCATCAGTGAGTCGGTGCGTAAGGACGAGCAGTACTTC.

The chain carries TRBV18 and TRBJ1-5, with D tentatively TRBD1 (6 bases). The CDR3 extends over 15 amino acids. Germline V gene lookup returns CDR1 KGHSH and CDR2 LQKENI. V gave up 0 bases and J gave up 7 bases, with 13 bases separating them. CDR3 protein: CASSPPPGGQQPQHF. In nucleotides, the CDR3 is TGTGCCAGCTCACCACCGCCGGGGGGGCAGCAGCCCCAGCATTTT.

The rearrangement uses TRBV20-1 and TRBJ1-1; 8 bases are shared with TRBD1. J was trimmed by 1 base and V by 0 bases; bases with no gene match: 1. CDR3 size: 14 residues. CDR1 and CDR2 (germline): DFQATT, SNEGSKA (reference sequence). CDR3 bases: TGCAGTGCTAGAGAACAGGGGGGGAACACTGAAGCTTTCTTT. Its protein is CSAREQGGNTEAFF.